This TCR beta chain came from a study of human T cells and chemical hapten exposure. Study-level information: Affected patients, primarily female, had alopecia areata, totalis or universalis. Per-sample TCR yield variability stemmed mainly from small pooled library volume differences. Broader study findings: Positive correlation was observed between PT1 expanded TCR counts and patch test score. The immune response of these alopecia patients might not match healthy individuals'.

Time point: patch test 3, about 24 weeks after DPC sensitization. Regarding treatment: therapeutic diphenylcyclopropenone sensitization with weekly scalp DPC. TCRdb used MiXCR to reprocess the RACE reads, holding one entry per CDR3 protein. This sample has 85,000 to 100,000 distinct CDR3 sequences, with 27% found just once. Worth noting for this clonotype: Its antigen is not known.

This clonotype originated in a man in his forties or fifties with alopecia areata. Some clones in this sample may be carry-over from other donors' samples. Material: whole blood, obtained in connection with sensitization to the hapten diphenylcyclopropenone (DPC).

The CDR3 nucleotides read TGTGCCAGCAGCTTTATGGGACTAGCGGACAATGAGCAGTTCTTC. Translation gives CASSFMGLADNEQFF. This sequence joins TRBV27 and TRBJ2-1; 11 bases are shared with TRBD2. The CDR3 contains 15 residues. Losses at the gene ends were 6 bases for V and 5 bases for J; bases not matched to a gene: 6. Germline V gene sequence: CDR1 MNHEY, CDR2 SMNVEV (reference sequence).